The clone carrying this TCR beta chain was recorded many times. This entry comes from a study of T-cell reconstitution after alpha-beta-depleted transplantation in children. Unique molecular identifiers were built into the TCRbeta library. TCRdb ran MiXCR on the PCR reads and lists one entry per CDR3 protein. The sample carries 100,000 to 120,000 distinct CDR3 sequences, about 9.3% recorded once. V lost 3 bases to trimming and J lost 0 bases, with 12 bases between them. The CDR3 contains 15 residues. Germline V gives CDR1 DFQATT, CDR2 SNEGSKA (reference sequence). This TCR was recovered from a human donor who donated a stem cell graft to a child with acute lymphoblastic leukemia. Here the sequenced sample was PBMCs from the stem cell graft donor, taken from the stem cell graft. V and J are TRBV20-1 and TRBJ2-4, with a tentative D call TRBD2 (5 bases). CDR3 nucleotide sequence: TGCAGTGCTAGTTCTCGGGGAGCAGCCAAAAACATTCAGTACTTC. Amino acids: CSASSRGAAKNIQYF.